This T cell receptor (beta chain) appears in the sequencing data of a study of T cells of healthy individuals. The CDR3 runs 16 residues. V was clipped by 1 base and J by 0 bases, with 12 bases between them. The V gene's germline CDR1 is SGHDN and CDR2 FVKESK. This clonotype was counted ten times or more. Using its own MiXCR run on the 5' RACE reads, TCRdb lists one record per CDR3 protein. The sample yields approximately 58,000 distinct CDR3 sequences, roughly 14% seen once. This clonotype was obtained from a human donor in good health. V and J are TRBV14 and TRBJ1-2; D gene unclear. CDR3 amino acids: CASSQGVRLANYGYTF. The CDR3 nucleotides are TGTGCCAGCAGCCAAGGCGTGCGGCTAGCTAACTATGGCTACACCTTC.